This passage covers 18 T cell receptor beta chains from one sample sequenced in a study of shared clonotypes between healthy human individuals. The naive CD8 population came from CD45RO-negative cells selected for CCR7, without terminally differentiated effector memory CD45RA+ cells. Clones were read by immunoSEQ multiplex PCR, and TCRdb kept only the in-frame ones, dropping some. The repertoire holds millions of clones, roughly 95% seen once, with around 1.1% in the top ten. The sequenced material came from naive CD8+ T cells sorted from blood. These receptor sequences come from a man younger than 35 in good health.

The chain employs TRBV27 and TRBJ2-3; D assignment may be TRBD1 or TRBD2 (5 bases each). This CDR3 region has 14 residues. V was clipped by 3 bases and J by 6 bases, with 13 bases between them. The germline gives CDR1 MNHEY, CDR2 SMNVEV (reference sequence). CDR3: CASSFGNWGDTQYF. CDR3 DNA: TGTGCCAGCAGTTTCGGGAATTGGGGGGATACGCAGTATTTT.

The DNA of the CDR3 is TGCGCCAGCAGCCAAGAAGGGGGAAGCGCCGGGGAGCTGTTTTTT. Translation: CASSQEGGSAGELFF. The rearrangement links TRBV4-1 to TRBJ2-2; tentatively, D is TRBD1 (6 bases). The V gene lost 0 bases and the J gene lost 6 bases, with 11 bases spanning the gap. CDR3 length equals 15 residues. The germline V gene encodes CDR1 MGHRA and CDR2 YSYEKL.

The chain employs TRBV25-1 and TRBJ1-1, with D maybe TRBD1 (5 bases). The V and J ends lost 6 bases and 0 bases respectively, with 11 bases between them. This CDR3 spans 14 amino acids. CDR1 is MGHDK, CDR2 SYGVNS, per germline. The CDR3 DNA sequence: TGTGCCAGCAGAGCGCTAGGGGTGAACACTGAAGCTTTCTTT. This translates into CASRALGVNTEAFF. Variable domain in full (rest from reference TRBV25-1 and TRBJ1-1): EADIYQTPRYLVIGTGKKITLECSQTMGHDKMYWYQQDPGMELHLIHYSYGVNSTEKGDLSSESTVSRIRTEHFPLTLESARPSHTSQYLCASRALGVNTEAFFGQGTRLTVV.

The V gene is TRBV13, the J gene TRBJ2-5, with 11 bases that match TRBD2. Germline CDR1 reads PRHDT; CDR2 reads FYEKMQ (reference sequence). Trimming at V came to 4 bases and at J to 1 base, leaving 2 bases not matched to a gene. This CDR3 contains 15 residues. The CDR3: CASSSTSGTQETQYF. The CDR3 bases are TGTGCCAGCAGCTCGACTAGCGGGACCCAAGAGACCCAGTACTTC.

The J gene is TRBJ1-3, the V gene TRBV10-3; 7 bases map to TRBD1. This CDR3 region has 14 residues. Trimming removed 8 bases from V and 8 bases from J; junction bases left unmatched: 12. The germline CDR1 and CDR2 sequences are ENHRY and SYGVKD. Here the CDR3 DNA reads TGTGCCATCGGGTCTGACAGGGCGGCTTACACCATATATTTT. This gives the protein CAIGSDRAAYTIYF.

V is TRBV5-4 and J is TRBJ2-3; D is perhaps TRBD2 (6 bases). This CDR3 is 16 amino acids long. Germline V gene data show CDR1 as SGHNT and CDR2 as YYREEE (reference sequence). V lost 3 bases and J 2 bases, leaving 16 bases between the germline ends. CDR3 protein: CASSSLGSGYTDTQYF. The CDR3 coding sequence is TGTGCCAGCAGCTCGCTCGGTAGCGGATACACAGATACGCAGTATTTT.

CDR3 bases: TGCGCCAGCAGCCCAGGGACAGCAACCTTCGAGCAGTACTTC. It translates to CASSPGTATFEQYF. J is TRBJ2-7 and V is TRBV4-1; 7 positions agree with TRBD1. Germline CDR1 MGHRA, CDR2 YSYEKL. CDR3 length equals 14 residues. Losses at the gene ends were 4 bases for V and 6 bases for J; bases not matched to a gene: 9.

This sequence joins TRBV14 and TRBJ1-2; 7 bases map to TRBD1. Germline trimming cut 5 bases from V and 2 bases from J; bases unmatched to any gene: 8. Germline CDR1 is SGHDN and CDR2 is FVKESK. The CDR3 has 15 residues. The CDR3 DNA reads TGTGCCAGCAGCGAAACTAAGACAGGGAACTATGGCTACACCTTC. Its translation: CASSETKTGNYGYTF.

This sequence joins TRBV5-3 and TRBJ2-7; 10 nucleotides agree with TRBD1. TRBV5-3 belongs to the ORF category, with a function that is uncertain. V was pared by 0 bases and J by 2 bases, with 8 bases of the junction left unmatched. The CDR3 is 17 amino acids. The CDR3 coding sequence is TGTGCCAGAAGCTTGGCTCTCCGGGACAGGGGTCCCTACGAGCAGTACTTC. Encoded protein: CARSLALRDRGPYEQYF.

The chain uses TRBV10-3 and TRBJ2-2, with D possibly being TRBD1 (8 bases). The V gene's germline CDR1 is ENHRY and CDR2 SYGVKD. Trimming took off 11 bases at V and 6 bases at J, with 19 bases between the two ends. The CDR3 spans 14 residues. This chain's CDR3 is CAAVQGGAPGELFF. For the CDR3, the DNA is TGTGCCGCCGTACAGGGGGGGGCCCCCGGGGAGCTGTTTTTT.

The rearrangement uses TRBV4-1 and TRBJ2-3; maybe TRBD1 (6 bases). Per the germline V gene, CDR1 is MGHRA and CDR2 is YSYEKL. The V end was cut by 4 bases, the J end by 6 bases, with 17 bases between. The CDR3 loop spans 15 amino acids. The CDR3 coding sequence is TGCGCCAGCAGCCCTTCAGGGGCACACTCGGATACGCAGTATTTT. This translates into CASSPSGAHSDTQYF.

The gene calls are TRBV5-1 and TRBJ2-6; no reliable D call. In germline, CDR1 is SGHRS, CDR2 YFSETQ. This CDR3 region has 16 residues. Trimming removed 1 base from V and 6 bases from J, with 14 bases in between. The CDR3 DNA follows: TGCGCCAGCAGCTTGTCCGCAGGCGTCTTGGCCAACGTCCTGACTTTC. Residues: CASSLSAGVLANVLTF.

Of note for this clone: Different DNA sequences within this sample yield the same CDR3. The chain uses TRBV6-5 and TRBJ1-1, with TRBD1 as a possible D gene (5 bases). The CDR3 is made up of 13 amino acids. CDR1 and CDR2 from the germline V gene are MNHEY and SVGAGI. V was shortened by 5 bases and J by 1 base, with 8 bases between the two germline ends. Here the CDR3 reads CASSPTENTEAFF. For the CDR3, the DNA is TGTGCCAGCAGTCCGACAGAGAACACTGAAGCTTTCTTT.

This clone was observed once. The gene calls are TRBV13 and TRBJ2-3; D is unclear. The V gene lost 5 bases and the J gene lost 3 bases, with 15 bases spanning the gap. The CDR3 runs to 15 residues. Germline CDR1 reads PRHDT; CDR2 reads FYEKMQ (reference sequence). CDR3 amino acids: CASSPGPGLTDTQYF. CDR3 sequence (DNA): TGTGCCAGCAGCCCGGGCCCAGGTCTGACAGATACGCAGTATTTT.

The chain recombines TRBV5-1 with TRBJ1-4, with D perhaps matching TRBD1 (6 bases). The V end was cut by 10 bases, the J end by 10 bases, with 14 bases between. The CDR3 covers 11 residues. Germline V gives CDR1 SGHRS, CDR2 YFSETQ. CDR3 in DNA: TGCGCCGGGGTGCTCAGGGGAAAACTGTTTTTT. Amino acids: CAGVLRGKLFF.

The chain uses TRBV6-5 and TRBJ2-7, with TRBD1 matching 8 bases. Germline V lookup: CDR1 MNHEY, CDR2 SVGAGI. The CDR3 spans 16 residues. J was trimmed by 3 bases and V by 1 base; bases with no gene match: 8. The CDR3 DNA follows: TGTGCCAGCAGTTACTATTTTGGACAGGGCAGCTACGAGCAGTACTTC. Its translation: CASSYYFGQGSYEQYF.

Points on this clone: The germline gene is not matched at one end of the junction; a read error may be the cause. J is TRBJ1-1 and V is TRBV10-2, with a possible D match to TRBD1 (6 bases). The CDR3 contains 14 residues. Germline V CDR1 and CDR2: WSHSY, SAAADI. The chain's CDR3 is CASSEVTGKAEAFF. CDR3 DNA sequence: TGCGCTAGCAGTGAAGTAACAGGGAAGGCTGAAGCTTTCTTT.

The chain joins TRBV7-2 to TRBJ1-2; TRBD1 aligns across 7 bases. The CDR3 has 14 amino acids. Germline V gene lookup returns CDR1 SGHTA and CDR2 FQGNSA. The V and J ends lost 5 bases and 4 bases, in that order; junction bases with no gene match: 7. Here the CDR3 reads CASSRKRDSYGYTF. The CDR3 bases are TGTGCCAGCAGCCGCAAGCGGGACAGCTATGGCTACACCTTC.